One and the same sample provided the 8 T cell receptor beta chains below, sequenced in a study of shared clonotypes between healthy human individuals. Method: immunoSEQ multiplex PCR; TCRdb's copy keeps in-frame clones and lacks some. The table shows about 1.5 million clones, with approximately 98% occurring only once. Sequences were obtained from naive CD4+ T cells sorted from blood. The sample's subset: CD45RA+ positively selected. These receptors came from a young man in good health.

This clone was seen only once. The chain joins TRBV5-5 to TRBJ2-7; D remains unclear. The CDR3 sequence is 18 residues long. Germline V gene sequence: CDR1 SGHKS, CDR2 YYEKEE (reference sequence). V lost 1 base and J 4 bases, leaving 24 bases between the germline ends. The CDR3 nucleotides read TGTGCCAGCAGCTTGATTTTTTCGAGACCCCCGCGGATTTACGAGCAGTACTTC. Translating gives CASSLIFSRPPRIYEQYF.

The CDR3 reads CASSYESGRYNEQFF. The CDR3 DNA reads as TGTGCCAGCAGTTACGAGAGCGGGAGGTACAATGAGCAGTTCTTC. V usage is TRBV6-5 and J usage is TRBJ2-1; the match to TRBD2 covers 9 bases. CDR3 length: 15 amino acids. V was pared by 2 bases and J by 4 bases, with 3 bases of the junction left unmatched. Germline CDR1 is MNHEY and CDR2 is SVGAGI.

The rearrangement uses TRBV27 and TRBJ2-2; 7 bases match TRBD2. The V segment lost 3 bases and the J segment 14 bases; nucleotides outside the gene matches: 9. CDR1 is MNHEY and CDR2 is SMNVEV in the germline V gene (reference sequence). This CDR3 is 13 amino acids long. The CDR3: CASSFLTSAGLFF. The CDR3 DNA reads TGTGCCAGCAGTTTCCTCACTAGCGCAGGCCTGTTTTTT.

This chain connects TRBV28 to TRBJ2-3, with 13 bases aligning to TRBD2. Germline trimming cut 5 bases from V and 6 bases from J; bases unmatched to any gene: 11. Germline CDR1 and CDR2: MDHEN and SYDVKM. The CDR3 runs 17 residues. The CDR3 DNA reads TGTGCCAGCAGTCACCCCCTAGGACTAGCGGGAGCGGATACGCAGTATTTT. Translation: CASSHPLGLAGADTQYF.

The chain couples TRBV28 to TRBJ2-2; no clear D. V shed 2 bases and J shed 6 bases, with 22 bases lying between them. The germline CDR1 and CDR2 sequences are MDHEN and SYDVKM. CDR3 size: 18 residues. This CDR3 is CASSLRTVGPRRSGELFF. Here the CDR3 DNA reads TGTGCCAGCAGTTTACGAACGGTGGGCCCCCGACGGTCCGGGGAGCTGTTTTTT.

The chain has TRBV5-1 and TRBJ2-5, with D possibly called TRBD1 or TRBD2 (5 bases each). Looked up from germline, CDR1 is SGHRS and CDR2 is YFSETQ. V shed 4 bases and J shed 1 base, with 14 bases lying between them. CDR3 length equals 15 residues. The CDR3 sequence: CASSTGPGPQETQYF. The CDR3 nucleotides are TGCGCCAGCAGCACCGGCCCGGGGCCCCAAGAGACCCAGTACTTC.

The chain joins TRBV7-9 to TRBJ1-1; D perhaps matches TRBD1 (5 bases). Trimming removed 4 bases from V and 5 bases from J, with 14 bases in between. The CDR3 spans 14 residues. Germline-derived CDR1 and CDR2 are SEHNR and FQNEAQ (reference sequence). CDR3 amino acids: CASSSSARVTEAFF. The CDR3 coding sequence is TGTGCCAGCAGCTCAAGCGCCAGGGTAACTGAAGCTTTCTTT.

This clone came up once. The chain uses TRBV4-3 and TRBJ2-5, with unresolved D. Germline V gives CDR1 LGHNA, CDR2 YSLEER. This CDR3 has 13 amino acids. V was pared by 1 base and J by 6 bases, with 9 bases between. The CDR3 loop reads CASSQGLLKTQYF. In DNA, the CDR3 is TGCGCCAGCAGCCAAGGGCTTCTAAAGACCCAGTACTTC.